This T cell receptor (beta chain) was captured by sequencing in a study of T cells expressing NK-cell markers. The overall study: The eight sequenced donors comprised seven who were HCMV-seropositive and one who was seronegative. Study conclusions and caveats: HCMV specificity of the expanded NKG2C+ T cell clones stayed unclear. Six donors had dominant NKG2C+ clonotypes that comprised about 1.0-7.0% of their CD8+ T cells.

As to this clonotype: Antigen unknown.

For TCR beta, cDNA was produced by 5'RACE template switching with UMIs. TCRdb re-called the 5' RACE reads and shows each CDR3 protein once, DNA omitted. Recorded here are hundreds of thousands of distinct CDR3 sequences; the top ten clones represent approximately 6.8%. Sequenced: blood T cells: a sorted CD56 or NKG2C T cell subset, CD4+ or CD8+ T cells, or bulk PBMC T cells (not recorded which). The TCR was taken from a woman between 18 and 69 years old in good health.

CDR3 sequence: CASSGHHRGGGSYEQYF. V gene TRBV6-1 combines with J gene TRBJ2-7; TCRdb returns TRBD1, unconfirmable since there is no DNA. The CDR3 spans 17 residues. CDR1 is MNHNS and CDR2 is SASEGT in the germline V gene.